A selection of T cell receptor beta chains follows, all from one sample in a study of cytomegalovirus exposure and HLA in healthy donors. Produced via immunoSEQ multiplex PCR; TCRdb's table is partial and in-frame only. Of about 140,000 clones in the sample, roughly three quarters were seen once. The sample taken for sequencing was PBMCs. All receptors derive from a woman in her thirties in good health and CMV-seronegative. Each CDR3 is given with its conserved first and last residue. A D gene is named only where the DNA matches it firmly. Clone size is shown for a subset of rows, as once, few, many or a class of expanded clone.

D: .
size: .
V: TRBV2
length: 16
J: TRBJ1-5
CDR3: CASSPRGGGGNQPQHF
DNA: TGTGCCAGCAGTCCCCGGGGGGGTGGGGGCAATCAGCCCCAGCATTTT

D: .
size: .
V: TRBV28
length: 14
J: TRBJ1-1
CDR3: CASSSDRGSTEAFF
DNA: TGTGCCAGCAGCTCTGACCGGGGGTCCACTGAAGCTTTCTTT

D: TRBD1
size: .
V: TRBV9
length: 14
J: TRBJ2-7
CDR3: CASSPGTGSYEQYF
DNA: TGTGCCAGCAGCCCCGGGACAGGGTCCTACGAGCAGTACTTC

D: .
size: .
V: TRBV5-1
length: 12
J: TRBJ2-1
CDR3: CASSLDSRDRFF
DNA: TGCGCCAGCAGCTTGGATAGCAGGGATCGGTTCTTC

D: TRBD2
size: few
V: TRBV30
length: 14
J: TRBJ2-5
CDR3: CAWSGLAGGETQYF
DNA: TGTGCCTGGAGTGGACTAGCGGGAGGAGAGACCCAGTACTTC

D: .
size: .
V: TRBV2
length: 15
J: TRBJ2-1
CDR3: CASSEVPGVYNEQFF
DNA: TGTGCCAGCAGTGAAGTTCCAGGGGTCTACAATGAGCAGTTCTTC

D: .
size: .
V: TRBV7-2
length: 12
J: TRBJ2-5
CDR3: CASSRDQETQYF
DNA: TGTGCCAGCAGCCGGGACCAAGAGACCCAGTACTTC

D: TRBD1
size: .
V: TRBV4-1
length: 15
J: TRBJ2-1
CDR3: CASSQAATGGVEQFF
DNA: TGCGCCAGCAGCCAAGCGGCGACAGGGGGCGTTGAGCAGTTCTTC

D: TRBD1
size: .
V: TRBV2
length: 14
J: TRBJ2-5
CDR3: CASSRDSNGETQYF
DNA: TGTGCCAGCAGTCGGGACAGTAATGGGGAGACCCAGTACTTC

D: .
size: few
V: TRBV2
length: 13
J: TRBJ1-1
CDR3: CASIRDMNTEAFF
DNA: TGTGCCAGCATTAGGGACATGAACACTGAAGCTTTCTTT

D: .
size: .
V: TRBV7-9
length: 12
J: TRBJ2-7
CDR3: CASSLGGGAQYF
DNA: TGTGCCAGCAGCTTAGGCGGCGGGGCGCAGTACTTC

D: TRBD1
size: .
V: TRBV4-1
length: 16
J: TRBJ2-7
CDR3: CASSQDRRQGGCEQYF
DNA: TGCGCCAGCAGCCAAGATAGGAGACAGGGGGGTTGCGAGCAGTACTTC

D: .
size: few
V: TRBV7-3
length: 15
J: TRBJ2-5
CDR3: CASSNSLGVGETQYF
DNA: TGTGCCAGCAGCAACTCCTTAGGGGTCGGAGAGACCCAGTACTTC

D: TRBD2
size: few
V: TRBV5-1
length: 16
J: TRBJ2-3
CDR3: CASSPIKSGGTDTQYF
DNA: TGCGCCAGCAGCCCTATAAAGAGCGGGGGAACAGATACGCAGTATTTT

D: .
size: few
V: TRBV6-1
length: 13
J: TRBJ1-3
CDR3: CASSEVGVDTIYF
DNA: TGTGCCAGCAGTGAAGTCGGGGTGGACACCATATATTTT

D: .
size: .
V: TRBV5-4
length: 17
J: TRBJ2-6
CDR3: CASSLSGFSSGANVLTF
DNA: TGTGCCAGCAGCTTAAGCGGGTTTTCCTCTGGGGCCAACGTCCTGACTTTC

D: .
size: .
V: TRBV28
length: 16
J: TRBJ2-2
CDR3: CASSFSPGLNTGELFF
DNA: TGTGCCAGCAGTTTTTCCCCGGGTTTGAACACCGGGGAGCTGTTTTTT

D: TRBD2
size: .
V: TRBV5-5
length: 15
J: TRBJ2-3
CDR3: CASGQRGGGLDTQYF
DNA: TGTGCCAGCGGGCAGCGGGGGGGAGGATTGGATACGCAGTATTTT

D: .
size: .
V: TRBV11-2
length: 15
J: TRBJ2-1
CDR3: CASSQTPQLGGKQFF
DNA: TGTGCCAGCAGCCAGACACCCCAACTTGGGGGGAAGCAGTTCTTC

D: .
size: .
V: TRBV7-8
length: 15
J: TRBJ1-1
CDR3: CASSQLKDKNTEAFF
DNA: TGTGCCAGCAGCCAACTAAAGGACAAGAACACTGAAGCTTTCTTT

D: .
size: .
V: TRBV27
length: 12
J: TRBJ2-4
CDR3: CASSRAFGIQYF
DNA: TGTGCCAGCAGCCGTGCCTTCGGTATTCAGTACTTC

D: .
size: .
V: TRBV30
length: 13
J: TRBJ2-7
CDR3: CAWSAGREREQYF
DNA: TGTGCCTGGAGTGCAGGCAGGGAAAGGGAGCAGTACTTC

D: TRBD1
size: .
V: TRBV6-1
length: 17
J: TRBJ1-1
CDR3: CASSVKDREVWNTEAFF
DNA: TGTGCCAGCAGTGTAAAGGACAGGGAGGTTTGGAACACTGAAGCTTTCTTT

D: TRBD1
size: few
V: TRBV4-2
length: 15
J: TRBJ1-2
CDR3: CASSPAGGDTYGYTF
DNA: TGTGCCAGCAGCCCGGCAGGGGGCGATACCTATGGCTACACCTTC